These 23 T cell receptor beta chains came from one sample sequenced in a study of T cell repertoires in cytomegalovirus infection. These receptors have no identified antigens. TCRdb re-called the reads through MiXCR, storing one row per CDR3 protein. The data contain 700,000 to 850,000 distinct CDR3 sequences, around a third of them singletons. Sequencing used cultured CD8+ T cells from PBMCs, obtained from culture after CMV antigen stimulation. Receptors originate from a human donor in good health (CMV status not recorded). Some clones in this sample may be carry-over from other donors' samples.

V is TRBV20-1 and J is TRBJ2-7; perhaps TRBD1 as D (6 bases). The CDR3 consists of 15 residues. The V end was cut by 2 bases, the J end by 0 bases, with 14 bases between. Germline CDR1 is DFQATT and CDR2 is SNEGSKA (reference sequence). CDR3 in DNA: TGCAGTGCTAGACCTTGGACAGACAGCTCCTACGAGCAGTACGTC. Its translation is CSARPWTDSSYEQYV.

The rearrangement links TRBV5-6 to TRBJ1-5; 9 bases fit TRBD1. The CDR3 is made up of 17 amino acids. V trimming: 3 bases; J trimming: 4 bases; junction bases outside the gene matches: 11. From germline, CDR1 is SGHDT and CDR2 YYEEEE. The CDR3 nucleotides are TGTGCCAGCAGCTATGCCTCGGGACAGGGAAGGAATCAGCCCCAGCATTTT. This gives the protein CASSYASGQGRNQPQHF.

This clonotype was seen ten or more times. V and J are TRBV7-6 and TRBJ2-7; D may be TRBD2 (5 bases). Germline loops: CDR1 SGHVS, CDR2 FNYEAQ. The CDR3 contains 16 residues. The V and J ends lost 5 bases and 3 bases respectively, with 20 bases between them. CDR3 loop: CASSLSGRWLDYEQYF. CDR3 coding DNA: TGTGCCAGCAGCCTCAGCGGTCGTTGGCTGGACTACGAGCAGTACTTC.

The chain couples TRBV28 to TRBJ1-4; no firm D call. The length of the CDR3 is 13 residues. Germline V gene sequence: CDR1 MDHEN, CDR2 SYDVKM. The V gene lost 3 bases and the J gene lost 6 bases, with 8 bases spanning the gap. The CDR3 loop is CASSFPPDEKLFF. In DNA, the CDR3 is TGTGCCAGCAGTTTCCCGCCTGATGAAAAACTGTTTTTT.

The chain links TRBV28 to TRBJ1-2, with TRBD1 as a possible D gene (5 bases). The germline CDR1 and CDR2 sequences are MDHEN and SYDVKM. V was cut by 6 bases and J by 0 bases, with 23 bases left in between. The CDR3 is made up of 18 amino acids. The CDR3 DNA sequence: TGTGCCAGCAGAGACGACAGATACCTTACCACCGCTAACTATGGCTACACCTTC. It codes for CASRDDRYLTTANYGYTF.

This clonotype was found a few times. V usage is TRBV6-6 and J usage is TRBJ1-1, with D maybe TRBD1 (6 bases). Germline CDR1 and CDR2: MNHNY and SVGAGI (reference sequence). V was pared by 0 bases and J by 4 bases, with 12 bases between. The CDR3 extends over 15 amino acids. CDR3 nucleotides: TGTGCCAGCAGTTACTCTTCGGGGGCCACCACTGAAGCTTTCTTT. This encodes CASSYSSGATTEAFF.

This clonotype has a handful of counts. This chain's CDR3 is CASSSAGGLFTEAFF. The CDR3 coding sequence is TGTGCCAGCAGTTCGGCAGGGGGCTTGTTCACTGAAGCTTTCTTT. The chain couples TRBV27 to TRBJ1-1, with 8 positions matching TRBD1. The CDR3 length is 15 residues. Trimming removed 4 bases from V and 4 bases from J; junction bases left unmatched: 8. CDR1 and CDR2 (germline): MNHEY, SMNVEV (reference sequence).

This clonotype was picked up a small number of times. The chain is built from TRBV6-1 and TRBJ2-6, with a possible D match to TRBD1 (6 bases). The CDR3 covers 16 residues. V was cut by 3 bases and J by 0 bases, with 9 bases left in between. CDR1 and CDR2 (germline): MNHNS, SASEGT. CDR3 in DNA: TGTGCCAGCAGTGAGTACAGGGTCTCTGGGGCCAACGTCCTGACTTTC. Its protein product is CASSEYRVSGANVLTF.

This chain connects TRBV27 to TRBJ2-3; D not resolved. The V end was cut by 7 bases, the J end by 0 bases, with 17 bases between. The CDR3 has 16 amino acids. Germline assignment: CDR1 MNHEY and CDR2 SMNVEV (reference sequence). The CDR3 loop is CASTLHDPYSTDTQYF. DNA of the CDR3: TGTGCCAGCACCCTACACGACCCTTATAGCACAGATACGCAGTATTTT.

The rearrangement joins TRBV13 to TRBJ2-3; 7 positions match TRBD1. Looked up from germline, CDR1 is PRHDT and CDR2 is FYEKMQ (reference sequence). The CDR3 spans 14 residues. J gave up 7 bases and V 5 bases, and 9 bases lay outside the gene matches. In DNA form, the CDR3 reads TGTGCCAGCAGCGCCGACAGGGAAGTCTATACGCAGTATTTT. This sequence encodes CASSADREVYTQYF.

CDR3 sequence reads: CSASSTDTQYF. CDR3 bases: TGCAGTGCTTCTAGTACAGATACGCAGTATTTT. The chain uses TRBV20-1 and TRBJ2-3; D gene ambiguous. The CDR3 loop spans 11 amino acids. Trimming cost V 5 bases and J 3 bases, with 6 bases left between them. Germline V gene sequence: CDR1 DFQATT, CDR2 SNEGSKA (reference sequence).

As for this clonotype: Here the CDR3 omits its conserved ending phenylalanine or tryptophan, so a read error is the likely source. The chain combines TRBV5-4 with TRBJ1-1; perhaps TRBD1 as D (6 bases). The CDR3 consists of 15 residues. Trimming took 9 bases from V and 7 from J, leaving 25 bases between them. Germline CDR1 reads SGHNT; CDR2 reads YYREEE (reference sequence). This chain's CDR3 is CATHPGQSRIFEAFS. The CDR3 DNA follows: TGTGCCACCCACCCCGGACAGTCCCGAATTTTTGAAGCTTTCTCT.

The V and J genes are TRBV20-1 and TRBJ2-1; 10 bases align to TRBD1. Germline V gives CDR1 DFQATT, CDR2 SNEGSKA (reference sequence). The CDR3 totals 16 residues. The trim removed 6 bases at V and 5 bases at J, leaving 13 bases unmatched. The CDR3 sequence: CSAPKTGQGPDNEQFF. The CDR3 nucleotides read TGCAGTGCCCCGAAAACGGGACAGGGGCCGGACAATGAGCAGTTCTTC.

The chain carries TRBV9 and TRBJ1-2; unclear D gene. The CDR3 runs 16 residues. The ends were cut back, 1 base at V and 0 bases at J, with 13 bases in the middle. Per germline, CDR1 SGDLS and CDR2 YYNGEE. CDR3 residues: CASSVRMAATNYGYTF. The CDR3 DNA reads TGTGCCAGCAGCGTAAGGATGGCAGCAACTAACTATGGCTACACCTTC.

This clonotype was seen a handful of times. The chain recombines TRBV7-2 with TRBJ1-6; no firm D call. The CDR3 runs to 8 residues. V dropped 5 bases and J dropped 19 bases, with 6 bases sitting between them. The germline gives CDR1 SGHTA, CDR2 FQGNSA. The CDR3 DNA is TGTGCCAGCAGCCCCTTGCACTTT. Protein product: CASSPLHF.

The chain couples TRBV7-6 to TRBJ1-1; the D gene is possibly TRBD1 (5 bases). The ends were cut back, 6 bases at V and 2 bases at J, with 31 bases in the middle. CDR1 and CDR2 (germline): SGHVS, FNYEAQ. This CDR3 is built from 20 residues. This CDR3 reads CASRIPEFHRTEGFNTEAFF. The CDR3 DNA sequence: TGTGCCAGCAGGATACCGGAGTTCCACAGGACCGAGGGCTTTAACACTGAAGCTTTCTTT.

This clonotype was detected a few times. The chain links TRBV7-6 to TRBJ2-7; D gene ambiguous. This CDR3 is built from 13 residues. V dropped 5 bases and J dropped 6 bases, with 14 bases sitting between them. CDR1 and CDR2 (germline): SGHVS, FNYEAQ. The CDR3 nucleotides read TGTGCCAGCAGCCGAACAATTAATGGCGAGCAGTACTTC. Its translation is CASSRTINGEQYF.

The chain links TRBV20-1 to TRBJ2-1; D not resolved. The V gene lost 0 bases and the J gene lost 1 base, with 10 bases spanning the gap. Germline CDR1 reads DFQATT; CDR2 reads SNEGSKA (reference sequence). This CDR3 has 15 amino acids. The CDR3 region is CSARDLGKSYNEQFF. As DNA, the CDR3 is TGCAGTGCTAGAGATTTGGGGAAGTCCTACAATGAGCAGTTCTTC.

The chain recombines TRBV11-2 with TRBJ2-2, with 12 nucleotides matching TRBD2. CDR1 SGHAT and CDR2 FQNNGV come from the germline V gene. Trimming took 6 bases from V and 5 from J; bases not matched to a gene: 4. The CDR3 runs to 15 residues. The CDR3 nucleotides read TGTGCCAGCAGAGGGCTAGCGGGGGGGACCGGGGAGCTGTTTTTT. Translation: CASRGLAGGTGELFF.

This clonotype was observed a few times. The V and J genes are TRBV7-9 and TRBJ1-4; 7 nucleotides align to TRBD1. Trimming at V came to 3 bases and at J to 7 bases, leaving 8 bases not matched to a gene. CDR1 and CDR2 from the germline V gene are SEHNR and FQNEAQ (reference sequence). CDR3 size: 15 residues. CDR3 protein: CASSFLGQDLEKLFF. CDR3 coding DNA: TGTGCCAGCAGCTTTCTAGGACAGGATCTTGAAAAACTGTTTTTT. Combining the CDR3 with reference TRBV7-9 and TRBJ1-4 gives the whole variable domain DTGVSQNPRHKITKRGQNVTFRCDPISEHNRLYWYRQTLGQGPEFLTYFQNEAQLEKSRLLSDRFSAERPKGSFSTLEIQRTEQGDSAMYLCASSFLGQDLEKLFFGSGTQLSVL.

This clonotype has more than one count but fewer than ten. The rearrangement links TRBV2 to TRBJ2-1; 13 nucleotides align to TRBD2. Losses at the gene ends were 6 bases for V and 6 bases for J; bases not matched to a gene: 8. Germline CDR1 SNHLY, CDR2 FYNNEI. This CDR3 comprises 16 residues. The CDR3 region is CASSQDGTSGVNEQFF. Written as DNA, the CDR3 is TGTGCCAGCAGCCAAGACGGGACTAGCGGGGTCAATGAGCAGTTCTTC.

This clonotype turned up a few times. The chain employs TRBV6-2 or TRBV6-3 and TRBJ2-3; no firm D call. Germline CDR1 is MNHEY and CDR2 is SVGEGT. The V end lost 2 bases, the J end lost 5 bases, and 8 bases lay between the germline ends. The CDR3 runs 13 residues. Here the CDR3 reads CASSYLVRDTQYF. The CDR3 DNA sequence: TGTGCCAGCAGTTACCTGGTTAGAGATACGCAGTATTTT.

The CDR3 nucleotides are TGTGCCAGCAGTGAATACGGCTTGGGCGAGCAGTACTTC. It translates to CASSEYGLGEQYF. This chain joins TRBV2 and TRBJ2-7, with D uncertain. This CDR3 has 13 amino acids. Between the trimmed V and J ends, which lost 2 bases and 6 bases, there was a span of 11 bases. Germline loops: CDR1 SNHLY, CDR2 FYNNEI. Together with reference TRBV2 and TRBJ2-7, the CDR3 gives the full variable domain: EPEVTQTPSHQVTQMGQEVILRCVPISNHLYFYWYRQILGQKVEFLVSFYNNEISEKSEIFDDQFSVERPDGSNFTLKIRSTKLEDSAMYFCASSEYGLGEQYFGPGTRLTVT.